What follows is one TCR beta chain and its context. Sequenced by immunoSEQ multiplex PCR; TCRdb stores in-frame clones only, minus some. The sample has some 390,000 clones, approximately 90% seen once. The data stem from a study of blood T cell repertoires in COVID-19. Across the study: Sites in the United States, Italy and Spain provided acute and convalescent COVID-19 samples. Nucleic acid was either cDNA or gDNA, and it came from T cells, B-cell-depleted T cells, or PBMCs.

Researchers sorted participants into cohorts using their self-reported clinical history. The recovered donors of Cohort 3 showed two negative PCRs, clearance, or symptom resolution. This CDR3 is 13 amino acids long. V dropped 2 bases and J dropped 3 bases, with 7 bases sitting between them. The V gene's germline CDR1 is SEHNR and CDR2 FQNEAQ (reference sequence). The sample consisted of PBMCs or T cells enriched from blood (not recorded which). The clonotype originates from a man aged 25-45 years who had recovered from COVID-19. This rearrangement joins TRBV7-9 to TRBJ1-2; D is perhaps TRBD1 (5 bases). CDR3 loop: CASSLSRDYGYTF. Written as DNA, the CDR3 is TGTGCCAGCAGCTTAAGCAGGGACTATGGCTACACCTTC.